A selection of T cell receptor beta chains follows, all from one sample in a study of shared clonotypes between healthy human individuals. Libraries were prepared by immunoSEQ multiplex PCR; TCRdb keeps only in-frame clonotypes and omits some of them. The sample has roughly 650,000 clones; more than 95% are singletons. The sequencing sample was made of naive CD4+ T cells sorted from blood. These receptors were obtained from a woman in her thirties in good health. Both conserved end residues are part of each CDR3. A D gene is named only where the DNA matches it firmly. Size tells how often a clone was seen (once, few, many) or the class of an expanded clone, and some rows leave it out.

j_call clone_size cdr3_length d_call v_call cdr3_aa cdr3_nt
TRBJ2-7 . 15 TRBD2 TRBV6-6 CASSSPGRTKYEQYF TGTGCCAGCAGTTCCCCCGGGAGGACCAAGTACGAGCAGTACTTC
TRBJ2-7 . 17 . TRBV4-2 CASSQRPGQGQGYEQYF TGTGCCAGCAGCCAAAGGCCGGGTCAGGGGCAAGGGTACGAGCAGTACTTC
TRBJ2-4 . 13 . TRBV29-1 CSASGTAKNIQYF TGCAGCGCTTCAGGGACGGCCAAAAACATTCAGTACTTC
TRBJ1-2 once 15 TRBD1 TRBV30 CAWSSTPGQANGYTF TGTGCCTGGAGTTCAACACCCGGACAGGCAAATGGCTACACCTTC
TRBJ1-5 . 14 . TRBV27 CASSYSTGGDKWYF TGTGCCAGCAGTTACTCCACCGGGGGGGATAAGTGGTATTTT
TRBJ1-2 . 22 TRBD1 TRBV28 CASSPISPSRRDRGPWNYGYTF TGTGCCAGCAGTCCTATTTCCCCCTCTCGCCGGGACAGGGGGCCGTGGAACTATGGCTACACCTTC
TRBJ1-5 . 14 TRBD1 TRBV28 CASTTGDSNQPQHF TGTGCCAGCACCACAGGGGATAGCAATCAGCCCCAGCATTTT
TRBJ1-2 . 14 TRBD1 TRBV5-6 CASSPGQGVYGYTF TGTGCCAGCAGTCCGGGACAGGGGGTATATGGCTACACCTTC
TRBJ2-1 . 15 TRBD2 TRBV14 CASSTGTRRDGEQFF TGTGCCAGCAGTACCGGGACTAGGCGGGACGGTGAGCAGTTCTTC
TRBJ2-3 . 15 TRBD1 TRBV7-2 CASSLATGDTDTQYF TGTGCCAGCAGCTTAGCGACAGGGGACACAGATACGCAGTATTTT
TRBJ1-2 . 14 . TRBV11-2 CASTPFQADYGYTF TGTGCCAGCACCCCTTTCCAAGCGGACTATGGCTACACCTTC
TRBJ1-3 . 17 . TRBV4-1 CASSQAPFDRAGNTIYF TGCGCCAGCAGCCAAGCCCCGTTCGACAGAGCGGGAAACACCATATATTTT